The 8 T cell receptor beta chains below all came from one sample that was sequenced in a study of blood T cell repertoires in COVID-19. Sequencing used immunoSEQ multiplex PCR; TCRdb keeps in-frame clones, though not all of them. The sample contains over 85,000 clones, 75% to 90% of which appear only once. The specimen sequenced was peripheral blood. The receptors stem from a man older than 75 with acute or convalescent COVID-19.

The CDR3 sequence is CASSPGNSGNTIYF. The CDR3 DNA sequence: TGTGCCAGCAGTCCAGGGAATTCGGGAAACACCATATATTTT. This chain joins TRBV7-8 and TRBJ1-3; D might be TRBD1 (5 bases). The length of the CDR3 is 14 residues. CDR1 and CDR2 (germline): SGHVS, FQNEAQ. V was trimmed by 6 bases and J by 4 bases, leaving 13 bases between them.

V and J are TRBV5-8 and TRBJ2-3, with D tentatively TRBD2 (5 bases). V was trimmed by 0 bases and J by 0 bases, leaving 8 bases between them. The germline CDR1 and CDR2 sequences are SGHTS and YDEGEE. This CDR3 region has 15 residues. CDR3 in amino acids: CASSLEGSSTDTQYF. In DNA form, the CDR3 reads TGTGCCAGCAGCTTGGAAGGGAGCAGCACAGATACGCAGTATTTT.

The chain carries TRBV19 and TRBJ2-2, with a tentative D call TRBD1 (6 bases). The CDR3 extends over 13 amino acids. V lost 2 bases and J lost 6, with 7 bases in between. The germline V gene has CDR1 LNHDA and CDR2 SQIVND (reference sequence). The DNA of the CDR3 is TGTGCCAGTAGTATACAGGGGCCCGGGGAGCTGTTTTTT. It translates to CASSIQGPGELFF.

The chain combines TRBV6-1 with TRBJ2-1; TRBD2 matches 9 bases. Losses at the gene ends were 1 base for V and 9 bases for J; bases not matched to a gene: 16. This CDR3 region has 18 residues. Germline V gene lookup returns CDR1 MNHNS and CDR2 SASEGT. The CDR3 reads CASSEGWLGGRAVGEQFF. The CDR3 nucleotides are TGTGCCAGCAGTGAAGGGTGGTTGGGCGGGAGGGCCGTTGGTGAGCAGTTCTTC.

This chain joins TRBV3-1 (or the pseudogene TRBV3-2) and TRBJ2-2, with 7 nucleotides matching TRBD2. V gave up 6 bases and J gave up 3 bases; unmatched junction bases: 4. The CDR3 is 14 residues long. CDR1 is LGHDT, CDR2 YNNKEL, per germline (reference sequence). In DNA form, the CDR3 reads TGTGCCAGCAGGCTTACTAGCGACACCGGGGAGCTGTTTTTT. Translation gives CASRLTSDTGELFF.

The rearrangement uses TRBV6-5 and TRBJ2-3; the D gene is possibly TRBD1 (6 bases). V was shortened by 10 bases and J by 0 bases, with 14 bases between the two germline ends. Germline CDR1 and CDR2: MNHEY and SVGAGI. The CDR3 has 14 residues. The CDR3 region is CATRTDFSTDTQYF. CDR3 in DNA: TGTGCCACCCGGACAGATTTTAGCACAGATACGCAGTATTTT.

The CDR3 loop is CASSLRDRGINEQYF. The CDR3 DNA is TGTGCCAGCTCACTAAGGGACAGGGGTATAAACGAGCAGTACTTC. The V gene is TRBV18, the J gene TRBJ2-7; 10 bases line up with TRBD1. CDR1 and CDR2 from the germline V gene are KGHSH and LQKENI. The trim removed 4 bases at V and 5 bases at J, leaving 8 bases unmatched. The CDR3 runs to 15 residues.

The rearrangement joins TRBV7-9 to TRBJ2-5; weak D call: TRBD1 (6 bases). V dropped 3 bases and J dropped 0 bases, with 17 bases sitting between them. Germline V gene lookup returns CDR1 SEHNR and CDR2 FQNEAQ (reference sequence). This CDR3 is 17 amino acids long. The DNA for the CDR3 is TGTGCCAGCAGCTTCCTTCGACAGGACGTATACCAAGAGACCCAGTACTTC. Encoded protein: CASSFLRQDVYQETQYF. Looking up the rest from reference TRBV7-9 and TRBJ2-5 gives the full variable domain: DTGVSQNPRHKITKRGQNVTFRCDPISEHNRLYWYRQTLGQGPEFLTYFQNEAQLEKSRLLSDRFSAERPKGSFSTLEIQRTEQGDSAMYLCASSFLRQDVYQETQYFGPGTRLLVL.